These 8 T cell receptor beta chains were all obtained from the same sample, sequenced in a study of cytomegalovirus exposure and HLA in healthy donors. The PCR was carried out with 60 Vbeta primers and 13 Jbeta primers. Here immunoSEQ multiplex PCR was the method, and the copy in TCRdb shows in-frame clones only, minus some. The sample lists 150,000 to 200,000 clones; approximately 80% were seen once. Sample: PBMCs. Receptor source: a woman aged 40 to 50 in good health and CMV-seronegative.

V and J are TRBV7-9 and TRBJ2-2; 14 bases line up with TRBD2. V lost 6 bases to trimming and J lost 7 bases; unmatched junction nucleotides: 4. CDR3 size: 15 residues. Germline V CDR1 and CDR2: SEHNR, FQNEAQ (reference sequence). CDR3 loop: CASRGLAGDHGELFF. CDR3 bases: TGTGCCAGCAGGGGACTAGCGGGAGACCACGGGGAGCTGTTTTTT. Drawing the rest from reference TRBV7-9 and TRBJ2-2, the complete variable domain is DTGVSQNPRHKITKRGQNVTFRCDPISEHNRLYWYRQTLGQGPEFLTYFQNEAQLEKSRLLSDRFSAERPKGSFSTLEIQRTEQGDSAMYLCASRGLAGDHGELFFGEGSRLTVL.

CDR3 nucleotides: TGTGCCATCAGTGAAAGAAGGGGTAGTAGCAATCAGCCCCAGCATTTT. Its translation: CAISERRGSSNQPQHF. The rearrangement links TRBV10-3 to TRBJ1-5, with D perhaps TRBD1 (5 bases). The CDR3 length is 16 residues. Germline V gene sequence: CDR1 ENHRY, CDR2 SYGVKD. V lost 3 bases to trimming and J lost 0 bases, with 12 bases between them.

CDR3 DNA sequence: TGCGCCAGCAGCTGGGACAGGGAGGTTACTGAAGCTTTCTTT. It codes for CASSWDREVTEAFF. The J gene is TRBJ1-1, the V gene TRBV5-1; TRBD1 matches at 9 bases. V dropped 3 bases and J dropped 5; count of bases not matched to a gene: 5. The germline CDR1 and CDR2 sequences are SGHRS and YFSETQ. The CDR3 has 14 residues.

This chain links TRBV9 with TRBJ2-7; 10 bases fit TRBD1. In germline, CDR1 is SGDLS, CDR2 YYNGEE. This CDR3 is 14 amino acids long. J was trimmed by 5 bases and V by 6 bases; bases with no gene match: 8. The chain's CDR3 is CASNLGDRGNEQYF. Written as DNA, the CDR3 is TGTGCCAGCAATTTAGGGGACAGGGGAAACGAGCAGTACTTC.

The chain couples TRBV6-1 to TRBJ1-2; 8 bases agree with TRBD1. The CDR3 runs to 12 residues. CDR1 and CDR2 from the germline V gene are MNHNS and SASEGT. V lost 5 bases, J lost 6 bases, and 2 bases stayed unmatched. The DNA of the CDR3 is TGTGCCAGCAGTCCGACAGGGGATGGCTACACCTTC. It yields the protein CASSPTGDGYTF.

J is TRBJ1-2 and V is TRBV15, with TRBD1 matching over 9 bases. Trimming removed 1 base from V and 0 bases from J; junction bases left unmatched: 12. This CDR3 spans 19 amino acids. From germline, CDR1 is LNHNV and CDR2 YYDKDF (reference sequence). CDR3: CATSRVGTGLRSANYGYTF. Written as DNA, the CDR3 is TGTGCCACCAGCAGAGTGGGGACAGGGCTTCGGTCAGCTAACTATGGCTACACCTTC.

Worth noting for this clone: Sequence at one end of the junction differs from germline and may be a read error. The chain links TRBV10-1 to TRBJ2-2, with 7 bases aligning to TRBD2. This CDR3 has 17 residues. Germline CDR1 WNHNN, CDR2 SYGVQD (reference sequence). The CDR3 DNA is TGCGCCAGCAGAAAGCCCTTAAGGCGGGAGAAGCACCGGGGAGCTGTTTTT. Amino acid sequence: CASRKPLRREKHRGAVF.

The chain employs TRBV5-6 and TRBJ2-3; 11 nucleotides line up with TRBD2. Germline V gives CDR1 SGHDT, CDR2 YYEEEE. Trimming removed 4 bases from V and 0 bases from J; junction bases left unmatched: 4. The CDR3 sequence is 16 residues long. CDR3 sequence reads: CASSRRLAGSTDTQYF. As DNA, the CDR3 is TGTGCCAGCAGCAGAAGACTAGCGGGAAGCACAGATACGCAGTATTTT.